This record looks at one T cell receptor (beta chain) sequence and its context. Each CDR3 protein gets one entry after TCRdb re-called the RT-PCR reads with MiXCR. Among more than 600,000 distinct CDR3 sequences listed, 14% were seen once. CDR1 and CDR2 from the germline V gene are SGHVS and FQNEAQ. CDR3 length: 15 residues. V dropped 1 base and J dropped 4 bases, with 13 bases sitting between them. V usage is TRBV7-8 and J usage is TRBJ1-1, with a weak D call TRBD1 (6 bases). The sample consisted of memory CD4+ T cells from blood. This sequence originates from a female donor in good health, serving as a healthy control. The CDR3 is CASSLGQGSSTEAFF. CDR3 in DNA: TGTGCCAGCAGCTTAGGCCAGGGGAGCTCCACTGAAGCTTTCTTT.